This is a list of T cell receptor beta chains from one sample in a study of T cells after yellow fever vaccination. TCRdb recomputed calls from the 5' RACE reads with MiXCR, one row per CDR3 protein. The sample gives 150,000 to 200,000 distinct CDR3 sequences, 9.5% to 11% of which show up once; just over 35% is in the top ten. Sequenced material: CD8+ T cells sorted from PBMCs, taken 15 days after the yellow fever booster vaccination. Receptor source: a man aged 18 to 30 who received the YFV17D yellow fever vaccine. Each CDR3 is given with its conserved first and last residue. The order of the fields is CDR3 protein, CDR3 DNA, D gene, J gene, V gene, clone size. The D gene is left open where the match is weak. Expanded clones get a size class; other rows say once, few or many, or leave the size out.

CASSMKWGLWNNEQFF | TGTGCCAGCAGTATGAAGTGGGGACTCTGGAACAATGAGCAGTTCTTC | - | TRBJ2-1 | TRBV28 | -
CASSQEGGGDLNEQFF | TGTGCCAGCAGCCAAGAAGGCGGGGGGGACCTCAATGAGCAGTTCTTC | TRBD2 | TRBJ2-1 | TRBV4-2 | few
CASSEGQGTYEQYF | TGTGCCAGCAGCGAAGGACAGGGAACTTACGAGCAGTACTTC | TRBD1 | TRBJ2-7 | TRBV9 | few
CASSPLKAGSLDEQFF | TGTGCCAGCAGTCCCCTAAAAGCGGGTAGTCTCGATGAGCAGTTCTTC | - | TRBJ2-1 | TRBV6-2/TRBV6-3 | -
CASSTGQPRDTEAFF | TGTGCCAGCAGCACCGGACAGCCGAGAGACACTGAAGCTTTCTTT | - | TRBJ1-1 | TRBV5-5 | few
CASEGGAGYEQYF | TGTGCCAGCGAGGGGGGGGCCGGGTACGAGCAGTACTTC | - | TRBJ2-7 | TRBV7-2 | few
CASSPSEADTQYF | TGTGCCAGCAGCCCCTCCGAAGCAGATACGCAGTATTTT | - | TRBJ2-3 | TRBV5-4 | -
CASSFLGDRFYF | TGTGCCAGCAGTTTCCTTGGAGACCGCTTTTACTTC | - | TRBJ1-2 | TRBV27 | -
CASSQDSGSTDTQYF | TGCGCCAGCAGCCAAGACAGCGGATCCACAGATACGCAGTATTTT | - | TRBJ2-3 | TRBV4-3 | -
CASSQGGGIGLEQYF | TGCGCCAGCAGCCAAGGCGGGGGGATCGGCCTCGAGCAGTACTTC | TRBD2 | TRBJ2-7 | TRBV4-1 | many
CASSPRGLAGIQETQYF | TGCGCCAGCAGTCCACGGGGACTAGCGGGGATCCAAGAGACCCAGTACTTC | TRBD2 | TRBJ2-5 | TRBV4-1 | -
CASSWARDTGELFF | TGTGCCAGCAGCTGGGCCAGGGACACCGGGGAGCTGTTTTTT | - | TRBJ2-2 | TRBV5-5 | -